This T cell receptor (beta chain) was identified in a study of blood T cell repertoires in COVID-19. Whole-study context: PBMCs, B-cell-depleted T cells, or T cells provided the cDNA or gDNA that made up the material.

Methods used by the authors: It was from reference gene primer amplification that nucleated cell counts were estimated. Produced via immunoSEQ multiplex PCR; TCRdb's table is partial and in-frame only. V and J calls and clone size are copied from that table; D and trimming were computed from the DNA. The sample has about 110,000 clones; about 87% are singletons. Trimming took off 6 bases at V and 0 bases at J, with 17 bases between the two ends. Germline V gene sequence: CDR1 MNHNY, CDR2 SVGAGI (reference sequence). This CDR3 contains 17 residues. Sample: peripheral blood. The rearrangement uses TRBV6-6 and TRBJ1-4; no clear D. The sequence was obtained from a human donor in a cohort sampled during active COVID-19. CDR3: CASRRRGHVATNEKLFF. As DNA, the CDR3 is TGTGCCAGCAGACGAAGAGGGCACGTAGCAACTAATGAAAAACTGTTTTTT.